This T cell receptor (beta chain) was identified in a study of Graves' ophthalmopathy and Graves' hyperthyroidism. There are 16 residues in the CDR3. Germline CDR1 SNHLY, CDR2 FYNNEI. With V trimmed by 5 bases and J by 3 bases, 11 bases remained unmatched. Amplified TCR beta CDR3 regions were obtained using RNA transcripts as template. An opening RT-PCR round employed HTBI primers and preceded a second-round multiplex PCR. TCRdb reprocessed the multiplex PCR reads via MiXCR and lists one record per CDR3 protein. The sample includes around 590,000 distinct CDR3 sequences, under 45% of them seen just once.

The V gene is TRBV2, the J gene TRBJ2-7; TRBD2 agrees at 9 bases. Material: peripheral blood or thyroid tissue (not recorded which). The TCR originated in an adult man with Graves' hyperthyroidism. CDR3 DNA sequence: TGTGCCAGCAGTTACGGGGCTGGGACTAGCTTCTACGAGCAGTACTTC. It is translated as CASSYGAGTSFYEQYF.